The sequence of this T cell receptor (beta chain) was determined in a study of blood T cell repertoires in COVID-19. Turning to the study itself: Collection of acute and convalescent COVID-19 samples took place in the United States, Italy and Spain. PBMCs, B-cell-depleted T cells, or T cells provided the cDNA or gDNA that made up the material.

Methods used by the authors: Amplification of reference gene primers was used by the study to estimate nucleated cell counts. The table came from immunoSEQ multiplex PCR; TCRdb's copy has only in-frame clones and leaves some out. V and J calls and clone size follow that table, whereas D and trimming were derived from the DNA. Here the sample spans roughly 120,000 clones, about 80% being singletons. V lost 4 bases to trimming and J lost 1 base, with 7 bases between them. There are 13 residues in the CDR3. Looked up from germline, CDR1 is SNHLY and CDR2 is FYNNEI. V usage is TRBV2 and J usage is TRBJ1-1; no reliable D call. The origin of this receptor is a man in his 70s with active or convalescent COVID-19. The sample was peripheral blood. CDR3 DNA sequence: TGTGCCAGCAGTGGACACCCGAACACTGAAGCTTTCTTT. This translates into CASSGHPNTEAFF.